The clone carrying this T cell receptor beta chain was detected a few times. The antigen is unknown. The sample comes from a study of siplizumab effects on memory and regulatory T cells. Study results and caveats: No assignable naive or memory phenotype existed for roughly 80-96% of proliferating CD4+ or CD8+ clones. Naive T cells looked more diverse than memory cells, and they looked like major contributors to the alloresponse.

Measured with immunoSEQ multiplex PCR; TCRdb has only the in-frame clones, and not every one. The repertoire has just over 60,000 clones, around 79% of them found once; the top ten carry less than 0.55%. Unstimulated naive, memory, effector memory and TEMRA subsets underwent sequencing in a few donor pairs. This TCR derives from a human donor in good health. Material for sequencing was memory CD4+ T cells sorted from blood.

For the CDR3, the DNA is TGTGCCAGCAGACGGACAGTGGGGGAGCTGTTTTTT. It translates to CASRRTVGELFF. The chain uses TRBV13 and TRBJ2-2; TRBD1 might be the D (6 bases). The germline V and J ends were trimmed by 6 bases and 8 bases, with 10 bases remaining between them. This CDR3 spans 12 amino acids. The V gene's germline CDR1 is PRHDT and CDR2 FYEKMQ (reference sequence). Full variable domain (rest looked up from reference TRBV13 and TRBJ2-2): AAGVIQSPRHLIKEKRETATLKCYPIPRHDTVYWYQQGPGQDPQFLISFYEKMQSDKGSIPDRFSAQQFSDYHSELNMSSLELGDSALYFCASRRTVGELFFGEGSRLTVL.